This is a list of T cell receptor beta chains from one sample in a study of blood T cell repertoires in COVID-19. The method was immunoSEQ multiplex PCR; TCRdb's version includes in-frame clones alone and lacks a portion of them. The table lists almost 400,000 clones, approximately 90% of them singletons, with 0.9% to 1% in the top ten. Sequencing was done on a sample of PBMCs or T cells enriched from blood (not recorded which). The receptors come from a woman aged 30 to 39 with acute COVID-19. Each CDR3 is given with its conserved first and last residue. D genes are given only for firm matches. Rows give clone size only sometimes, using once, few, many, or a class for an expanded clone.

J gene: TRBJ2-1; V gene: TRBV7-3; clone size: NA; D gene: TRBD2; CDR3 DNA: TGTGCCAGCAGTCCGGGACTAGGACCGTACAATGAGCAGTTCTTC; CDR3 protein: CASSPGLGPYNEQFF
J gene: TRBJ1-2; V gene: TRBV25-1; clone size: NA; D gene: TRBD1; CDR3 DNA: TGTGCCAGCAGTGAAGGGGACAGGGGGCTAGACTATGGCTACACCTTC; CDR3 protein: CASSEGDRGLDYGYTF
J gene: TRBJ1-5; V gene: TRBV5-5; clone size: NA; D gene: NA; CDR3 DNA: TGTGCCAGCAGCTTGGGGCGGATCAATCAGCCCCAGCATTTT; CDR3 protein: CASSLGRINQPQHF
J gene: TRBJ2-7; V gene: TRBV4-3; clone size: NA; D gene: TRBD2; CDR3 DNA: TGCGCCAGCAGCCAAGCGGGGGGCTCCTACGAGCAGTACTTC; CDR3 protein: CASSQAGGSYEQYF
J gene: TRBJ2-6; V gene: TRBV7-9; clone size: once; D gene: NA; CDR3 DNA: TGTGCCGCGCTAAATGCAGGGCCTGGGGCCAACGTCCTGACTTTC; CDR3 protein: CAALNAGPGANVLTF
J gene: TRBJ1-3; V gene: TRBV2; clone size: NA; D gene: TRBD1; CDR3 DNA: TGTGCCAGCAGTAGGGACAGTGGAAACACCATATATTTT; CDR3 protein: CASSRDSGNTIYF
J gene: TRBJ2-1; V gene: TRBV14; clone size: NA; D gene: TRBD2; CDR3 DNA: TGTGCCAGCAGCTTACAATCCGGGACTACAAGCTCCTACAATGAGCAGTTCTTC; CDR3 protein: CASSLQSGTTSSYNEQFF
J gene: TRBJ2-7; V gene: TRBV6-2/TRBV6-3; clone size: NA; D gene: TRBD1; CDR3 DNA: TGTGCCAGCAGTTACTGGCAGGGGGCCTACGAGCAGTACTTC; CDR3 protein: CASSYWQGAYEQYF
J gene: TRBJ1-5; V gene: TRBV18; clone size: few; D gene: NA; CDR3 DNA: TGTGCCAGCTCACCGGGCGCAGGGTCAGAGCCCCAGCATTTT; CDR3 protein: CASSPGAGSEPQHF
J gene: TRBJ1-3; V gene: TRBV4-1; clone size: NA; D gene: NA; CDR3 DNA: TGCGCCAGCAGCCAAGCGGGAGGGGCTCCCTCTGGAAACACCATATATTTT; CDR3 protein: CASSQAGGAPSGNTIYF
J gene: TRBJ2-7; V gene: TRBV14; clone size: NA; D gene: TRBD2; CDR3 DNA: TGTGCCACCTCGCTGGGGGGAGGGCGAAACGAGCAGTACTTC; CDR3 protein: CATSLGGGRNEQYF
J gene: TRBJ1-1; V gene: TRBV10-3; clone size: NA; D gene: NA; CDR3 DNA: TGTGCCATCAGTGTTGCGGAGAACACTGAAGCTTTCTTT; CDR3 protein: CAISVAENTEAFF
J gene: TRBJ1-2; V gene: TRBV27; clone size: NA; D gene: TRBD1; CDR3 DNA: TGTGCCAGCAGCACTCGGACAGGCCCTGGCTATGGCTACACCTTC; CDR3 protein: CASSTRTGPGYGYTF
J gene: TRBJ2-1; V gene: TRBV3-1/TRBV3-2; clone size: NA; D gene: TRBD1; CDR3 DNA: TGTGCCAGCAGCGTTGGACAGGGGGCCAGCAATGAGCAGTTCTTC; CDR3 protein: CASSVGQGASNEQFF
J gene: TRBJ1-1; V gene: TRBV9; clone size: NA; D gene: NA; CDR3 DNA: TGTGCCAGCAGCCCCGGCGGGGGAGTCACTGAAGCTTTCTTT; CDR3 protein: CASSPGGGVTEAFF
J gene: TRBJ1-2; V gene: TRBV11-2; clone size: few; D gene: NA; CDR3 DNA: TGTGCCAGCAGCTTAGGAGGGAACTATGGCTACACCTTC; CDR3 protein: CASSLGGNYGYTF
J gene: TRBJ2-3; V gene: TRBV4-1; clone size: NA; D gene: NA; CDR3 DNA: TGCGCCAGCAGCCAAGTCTTTAGCACAGATACGCAGTATTTT; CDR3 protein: CASSQVFSTDTQYF
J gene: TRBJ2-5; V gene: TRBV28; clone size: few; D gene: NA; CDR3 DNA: TGTGCCAGCAGTTTCTTGGATGTTTCGGACAGAAAAGAGACCCAGTACTTC; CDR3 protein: CASSFLDVSDRKETQYF
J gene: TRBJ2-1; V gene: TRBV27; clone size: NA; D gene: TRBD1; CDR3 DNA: TGTGCCAGCAGTTTGACAGGGCCGAGGAATGAGCAGTTCTTC; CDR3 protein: CASSLTGPRNEQFF
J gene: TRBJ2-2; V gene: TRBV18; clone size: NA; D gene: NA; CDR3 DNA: TGTGCCAGCTCACCAGAGACCCGGAGTGTTGGGGAGCTGTTTTTT; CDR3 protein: CASSPETRSVGELFF
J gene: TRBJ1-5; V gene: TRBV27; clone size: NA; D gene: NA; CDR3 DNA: TGTGCCAGCAGCACGGGACATTCGGGTCAGCCCCAGCATTTT; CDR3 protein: CASSTGHSGQPQHF
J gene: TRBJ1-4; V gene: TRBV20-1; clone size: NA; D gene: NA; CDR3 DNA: TGCAGTGCCGGTAATGAAAAGCTGTTTTTT; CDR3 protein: CSAGNEKLFF
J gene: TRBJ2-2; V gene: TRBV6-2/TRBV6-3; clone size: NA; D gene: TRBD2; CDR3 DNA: TGTGCCAGCAGCCGACTAGCGGGGGACACCGGGGAGCTGTTTTTT; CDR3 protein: CASSRLAGDTGELFF
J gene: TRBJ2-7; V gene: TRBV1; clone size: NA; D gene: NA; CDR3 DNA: TGCACCAGCAGCCAAGATCCAGCGGGGGGGCAACTTCTCCACGAGCAGTACTTC; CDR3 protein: CTSSQDPAGGQLLHEQYF